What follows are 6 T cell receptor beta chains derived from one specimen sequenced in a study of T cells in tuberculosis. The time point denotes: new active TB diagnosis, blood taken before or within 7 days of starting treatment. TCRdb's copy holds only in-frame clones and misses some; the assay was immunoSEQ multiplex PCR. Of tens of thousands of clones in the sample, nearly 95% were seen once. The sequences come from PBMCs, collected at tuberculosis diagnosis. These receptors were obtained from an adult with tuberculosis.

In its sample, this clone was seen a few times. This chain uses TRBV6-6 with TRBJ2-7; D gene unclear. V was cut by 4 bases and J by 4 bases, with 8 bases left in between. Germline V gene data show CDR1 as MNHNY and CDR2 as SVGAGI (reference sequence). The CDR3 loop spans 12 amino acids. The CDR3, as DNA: TGTGCCAGCAGTTTTACCGGGTACGAGCAGTACTTC. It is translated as CASSFTGYEQYF.

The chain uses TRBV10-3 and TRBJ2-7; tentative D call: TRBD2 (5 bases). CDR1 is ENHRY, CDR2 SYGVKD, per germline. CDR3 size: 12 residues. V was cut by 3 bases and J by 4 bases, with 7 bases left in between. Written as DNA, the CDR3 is TGTGCCATCAGTGACGGGAAGTACGAGCAGTACTTC. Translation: CAISDGKYEQYF.

In nucleotides, the CDR3 is TGTGCCAGCAGTTTTTACGGGACAGGGACCTACGAGCAGTACTTC. This translates into CASSFYGTGTYEQYF. The V call is TRBV28, the J call TRBJ2-7, with 9 bases lining up with TRBD1. The CDR3 runs 15 residues. Per germline, CDR1 MDHEN and CDR2 SYDVKM. Germline trimming cut 3 bases from V and 2 bases from J; bases unmatched to any gene: 5. Combining the CDR3 with reference TRBV28 and TRBJ2-7 gives the whole variable domain DVKVTQSSRYLVKRTGEKVFLECVQDMDHENMFWYRQDPGLGLRLIYFSYDVKMKEKGDIPEGYSVSREKKERFSLILESASTNQTSMYLCASSFYGTGTYEQYFGPGTRLTVT.

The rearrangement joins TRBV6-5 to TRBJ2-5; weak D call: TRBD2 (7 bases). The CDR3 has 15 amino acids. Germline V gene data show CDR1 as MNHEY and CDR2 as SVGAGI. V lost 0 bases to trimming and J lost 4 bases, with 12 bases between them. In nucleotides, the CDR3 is TGTGCCAGCAGTTACTCGCGGGGGCGAGGAGAGACCCAGTACTTC. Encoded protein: CASSYSRGRGETQYF.

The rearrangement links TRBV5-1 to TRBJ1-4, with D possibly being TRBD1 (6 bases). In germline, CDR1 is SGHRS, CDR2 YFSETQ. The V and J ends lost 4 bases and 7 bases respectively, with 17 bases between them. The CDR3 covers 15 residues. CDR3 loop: CASSVEGDPSEKLFF. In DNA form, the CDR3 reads TGCGCCAGCAGCGTGGAGGGGGATCCAAGTGAAAAACTGTTTTTT. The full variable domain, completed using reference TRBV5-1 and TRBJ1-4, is KAGVTQTPRYLIKTRGQQVTLSCSPISGHRSVSWYQQTPGQGLQFLFEYFSETQRNKGNFPGRFSGRQFSNSRSEMNVSTLELGDSALYLCASSVEGDPSEKLFFGSGTQLSVL.

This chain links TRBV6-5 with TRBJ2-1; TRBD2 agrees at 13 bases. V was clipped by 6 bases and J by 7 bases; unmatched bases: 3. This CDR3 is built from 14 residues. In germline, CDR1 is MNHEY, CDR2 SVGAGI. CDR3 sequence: CASRLAGGSNEQFF. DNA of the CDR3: TGTGCCAGCAGACTAGCGGGAGGGTCGAATGAGCAGTTCTTC.